The source of this T cell receptor (beta chain) is a study of CXCR3-negative and CXCR3-positive naive CD8 T cells. With UMI labels, 5' RACE was used to prepare the TRB cDNA libraries. TCRdb reanalyzed the 5' RACE reads and collapses them to one entry per CDR3 protein, without DNA. The sample includes more than 45,000 distinct CDR3 sequences. Identification of naive CD8+ T cells rested on CD45RO-CCR7+CD27+CD95- status. Overall study findings and caveats: Partly lower CXCR3 expression followed cryopreservation, and most assays relied on fresh PBMCs. Comparably high diversity marked both naive subsets, whereas memory CD8+ cells had much lower diversity.

As regards this clonotype: Its antigen is as yet unknown.

The clonotype originates from a human donor in good health. Some clones in this sample may be carry-over from other donors' samples. Sequencing was performed on naive CXCR3- CD8+ T cells from blood. Subset described: CD45RO-CCR7+CD27+CD95- naive CD8+ T cells lacking CXCR3 (TNR3-).

The CDR3: CASSSPDRQATYEQYF. The chain recombines TRBV6-6 with TRBJ2-7; TCRdb selects TRBD1, and the lack of DNA leaves this call unchecked. Germline V gene lookup returns CDR1 MNHNY and CDR2 SVGAGI (reference sequence). The CDR3 spans 16 residues.